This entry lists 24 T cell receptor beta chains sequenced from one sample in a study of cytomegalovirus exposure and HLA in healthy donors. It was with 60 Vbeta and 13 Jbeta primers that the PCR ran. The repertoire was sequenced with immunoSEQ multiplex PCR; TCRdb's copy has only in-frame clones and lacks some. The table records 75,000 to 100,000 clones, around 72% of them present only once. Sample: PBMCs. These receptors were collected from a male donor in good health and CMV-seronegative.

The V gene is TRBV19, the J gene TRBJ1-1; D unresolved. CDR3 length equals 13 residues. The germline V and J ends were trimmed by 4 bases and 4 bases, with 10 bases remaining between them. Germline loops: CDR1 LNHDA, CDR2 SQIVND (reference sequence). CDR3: CASSTARGTEAFF. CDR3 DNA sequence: TGTGCCAGTAGTACAGCTCGGGGCACTGAAGCTTTCTTT.

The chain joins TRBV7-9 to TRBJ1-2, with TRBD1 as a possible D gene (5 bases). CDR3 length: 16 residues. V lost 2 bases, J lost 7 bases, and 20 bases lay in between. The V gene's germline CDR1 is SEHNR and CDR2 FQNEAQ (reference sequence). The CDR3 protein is CASSLNAGVWLSGYTF. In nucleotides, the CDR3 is TGTGCCAGCAGCTTAAACGCGGGGGTCTGGTTGAGTGGCTACACCTTC.

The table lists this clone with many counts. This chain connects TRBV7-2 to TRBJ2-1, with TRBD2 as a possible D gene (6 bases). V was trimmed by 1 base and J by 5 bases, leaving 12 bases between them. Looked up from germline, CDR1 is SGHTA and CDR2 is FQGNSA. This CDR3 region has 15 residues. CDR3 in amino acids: CASSLDSSEHNEQFF. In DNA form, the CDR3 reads TGTGCCAGCAGCTTAGATTCTAGCGAGCACAATGAGCAGTTCTTC.

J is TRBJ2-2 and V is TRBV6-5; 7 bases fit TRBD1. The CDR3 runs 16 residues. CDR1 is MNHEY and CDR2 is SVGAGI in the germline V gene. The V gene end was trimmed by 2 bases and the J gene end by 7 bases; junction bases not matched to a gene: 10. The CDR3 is CASSYESAGGYGELFF. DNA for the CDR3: TGTGCCAGCAGTTACGAATCGGCAGGGGGATACGGGGAGCTGTTTTTT.

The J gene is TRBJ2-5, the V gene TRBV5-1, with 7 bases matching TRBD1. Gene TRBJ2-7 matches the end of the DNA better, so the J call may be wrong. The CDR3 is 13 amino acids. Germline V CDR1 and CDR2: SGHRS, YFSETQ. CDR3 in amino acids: CASSGTETYEQYF. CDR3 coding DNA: TGCGCCAGCAGCGGGACAGAGACCTACGAGCAGTACTTC.

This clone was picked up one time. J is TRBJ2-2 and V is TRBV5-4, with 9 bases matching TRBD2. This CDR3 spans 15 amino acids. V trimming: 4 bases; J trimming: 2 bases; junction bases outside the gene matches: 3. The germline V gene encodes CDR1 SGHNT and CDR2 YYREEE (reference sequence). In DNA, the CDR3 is TGTGCCAGCAGCCCTAGCGGGGTCAACACCGGGGAGCTGTTTTTT. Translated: CASSPSGVNTGELFF.

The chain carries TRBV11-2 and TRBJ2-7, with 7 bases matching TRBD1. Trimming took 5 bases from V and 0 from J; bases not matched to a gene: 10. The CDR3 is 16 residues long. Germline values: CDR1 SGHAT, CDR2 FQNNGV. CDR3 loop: CASSQNLDRASYEQYF. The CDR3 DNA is TGTGCCAGCAGCCAAAACCTAGACAGGGCCTCCTACGAGCAGTACTTC.

The CDR3 loop is CASSYRDSYYEQYF. The CDR3 DNA follows: TGTGCCAGCAGTTACCGGGACAGCTACTACGAGCAGTACTTC. V and J are TRBV6-5 and TRBJ2-7, with 7 bases identical to TRBD1. V dropped 2 bases and J dropped 3; count of bases not matched to a gene: 4. This CDR3 is 14 amino acids long. Germline-derived CDR1 and CDR2 are MNHEY and SVGAGI.

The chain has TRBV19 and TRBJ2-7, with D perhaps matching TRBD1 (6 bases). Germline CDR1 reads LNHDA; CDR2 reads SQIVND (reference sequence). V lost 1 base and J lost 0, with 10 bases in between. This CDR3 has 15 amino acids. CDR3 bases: TGTGCCAGTAGTATAGCTCAGGGGAGCTCCTACGAGCAGTACTTC. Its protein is CASSIAQGSSYEQYF.

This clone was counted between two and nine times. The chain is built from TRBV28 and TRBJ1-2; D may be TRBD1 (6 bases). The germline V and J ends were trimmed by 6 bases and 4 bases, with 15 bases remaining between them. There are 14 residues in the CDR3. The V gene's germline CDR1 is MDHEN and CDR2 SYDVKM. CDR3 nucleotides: TGTGCCAGCAGCCCGGGACAACCGCTCTATGGCTACACCTTC. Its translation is CASSPGQPLYGYTF.

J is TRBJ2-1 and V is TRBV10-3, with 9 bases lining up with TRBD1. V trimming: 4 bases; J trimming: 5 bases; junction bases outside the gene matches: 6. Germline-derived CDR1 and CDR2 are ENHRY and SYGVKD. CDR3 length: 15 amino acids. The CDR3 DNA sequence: TGTGCCATCAGTGGGGAGGACAGGGGCAACAATGAGCAGTTCTTC. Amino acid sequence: CAISGEDRGNNEQFF.

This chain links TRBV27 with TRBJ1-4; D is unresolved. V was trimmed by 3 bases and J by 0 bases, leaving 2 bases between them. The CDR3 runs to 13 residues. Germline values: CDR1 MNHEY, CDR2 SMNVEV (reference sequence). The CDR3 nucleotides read TGTGCCAGCAGTTTCGCAACTAATGAAAAACTGTTTTTT. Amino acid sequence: CASSFATNEKLFF.

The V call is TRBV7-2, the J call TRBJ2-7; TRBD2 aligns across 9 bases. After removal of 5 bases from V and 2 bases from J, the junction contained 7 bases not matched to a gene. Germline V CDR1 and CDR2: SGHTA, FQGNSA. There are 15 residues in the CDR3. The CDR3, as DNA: TGTGCCAGCAGCGCGGGACTAGCCAGGGCCTACGAGCAGTACTTC. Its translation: CASSAGLARAYEQYF.

In nucleotides, the CDR3 is TGTGCCAGCAGCGCACAAAGGACAGGGTACAATGAGCAGTTCTTC. This encodes CASSAQRTGYNEQFF. The genes are TRBV7-7 and TRBJ2-1, with TRBD1 identical over 8 bases. The CDR3 is 15 residues long. The V segment lost 5 bases and the J segment 4 bases; nucleotides outside the gene matches: 7. Germline V gene sequence: CDR1 SSHAT, CDR2 FNYEAQ (reference sequence). The variable domain in full, with the rest retrieved from reference TRBV7-7 and TRBJ2-1, is GAGVSQSPRYKVTKRGQDVTLRCDPISSHATLYWYQQALGQGPEFLTYFNYEAQPDKSGLPSDRFSAERPEGSISTLTIQRTEQRDSAMYRCASSAQRTGYNEQFFGPGTRLTVL.

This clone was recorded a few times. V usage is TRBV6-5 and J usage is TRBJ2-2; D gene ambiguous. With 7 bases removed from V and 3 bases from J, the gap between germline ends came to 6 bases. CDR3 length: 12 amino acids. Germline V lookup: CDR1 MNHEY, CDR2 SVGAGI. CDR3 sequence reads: CASKQYTGELFF. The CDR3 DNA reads TGTGCCAGCAAACAGTACACCGGGGAGCTGTTTTTT.

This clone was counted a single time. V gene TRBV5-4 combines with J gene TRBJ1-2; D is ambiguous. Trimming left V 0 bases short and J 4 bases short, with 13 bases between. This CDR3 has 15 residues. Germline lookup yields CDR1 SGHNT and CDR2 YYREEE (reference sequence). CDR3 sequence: CASSLGTAKSYGYTF. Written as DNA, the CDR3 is TGTGCCAGCAGCTTGGGTACCGCTAAATCCTATGGCTACACCTTC.

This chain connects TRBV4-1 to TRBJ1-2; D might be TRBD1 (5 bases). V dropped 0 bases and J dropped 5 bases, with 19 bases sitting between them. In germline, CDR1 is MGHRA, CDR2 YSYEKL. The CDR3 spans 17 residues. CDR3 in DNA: TGCGCCAGCAGCCAAGATTTTAGGGCAGGGCAAAGGTATGGCTACACCTTC. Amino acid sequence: CASSQDFRAGQRYGYTF.

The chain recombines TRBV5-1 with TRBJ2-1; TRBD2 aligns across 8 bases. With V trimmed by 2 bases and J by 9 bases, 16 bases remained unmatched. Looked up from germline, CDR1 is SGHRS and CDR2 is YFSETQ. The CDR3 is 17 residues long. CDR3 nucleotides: TGCGCCAGCAGCTTACGTATCGCACAGCGGGAGATGCCTGAGCAGTTCTTC. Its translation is CASSLRIAQREMPEQFF.

CDR3 in amino acids: CASSPIAGELFF. CDR3 nucleotide sequence: TGTGCCAGCAGTCCAATTGCCGGGGAGCTGTTTTTT. The chain carries TRBV7-2 and TRBJ2-2, with D unresolved. Trimming stripped 6 bases from V and 6 bases from J, with 8 bases between. Looked up from germline, CDR1 is SGHTA and CDR2 is FQGNSA. The CDR3 is made up of 12 amino acids.

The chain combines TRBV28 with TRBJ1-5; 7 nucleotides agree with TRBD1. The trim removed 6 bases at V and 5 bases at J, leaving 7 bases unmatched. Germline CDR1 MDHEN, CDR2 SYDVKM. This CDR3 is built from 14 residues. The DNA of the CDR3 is TGTGCCAGCAGCCCTAGACAGGGCTATCAGCCCCAGCATTTT. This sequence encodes CASSPRQGYQPQHF.

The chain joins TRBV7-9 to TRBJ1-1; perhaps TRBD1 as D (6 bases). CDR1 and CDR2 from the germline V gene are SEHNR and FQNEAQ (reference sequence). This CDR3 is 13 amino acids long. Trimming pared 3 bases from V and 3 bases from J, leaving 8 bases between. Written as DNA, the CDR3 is TGTGCCAGCAGCTTTGAGGGGGACACTGAAGCTTTCTTT. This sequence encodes CASSFEGDTEAFF.

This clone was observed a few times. CDR3 bases: TGTGCCAACCCCGTAGGGGGAGGGCAAGAGACCCAGTACTTC. Amino acid sequence: CANPVGGGQETQYF. The rearrangement joins TRBV27 to TRBJ2-5, with D perhaps TRBD2 (7 bases). This CDR3 is built from 14 residues. From germline, CDR1 is MNHEY and CDR2 SMNVEV (reference sequence). Trimming took 10 bases from V and 2 from J, leaving 17 bases between them.

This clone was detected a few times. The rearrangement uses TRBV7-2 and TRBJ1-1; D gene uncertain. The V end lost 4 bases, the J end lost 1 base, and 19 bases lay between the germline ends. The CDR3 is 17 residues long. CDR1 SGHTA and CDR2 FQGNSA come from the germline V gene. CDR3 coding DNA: TGTGCCAGCAGCTACAACCCCGAAATTTCAGAGAACACTGAAGCTTTCTTT. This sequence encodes CASSYNPEISENTEAFF.

The CDR3 region is CASSLEGGENQPQHF. CDR3 in DNA: TGCGCCAGCAGCTTGGAAGGGGGTGAAAATCAGCCCCAGCATTTT. The chain combines TRBV5-1 with TRBJ1-5, with D possibly matching TRBD1 (6 bases). Trimming took 0 bases from V and 4 from J, leaving 11 bases between them. The CDR3 is 15 amino acids. Germline CDR1 and CDR2: SGHRS and YFSETQ.